This T cell receptor beta chain was retrieved from a study of cytomegalovirus exposure and HLA in healthy donors. Study-level points and caveats: Reportedly, HLA-A and HLA-B alleles of most subjects were accurately predicted from TCR beta.

PCR amplification relied on 60 Vbeta primers (plus 13 Jbeta primers). Libraries were prepared by immunoSEQ multiplex PCR; TCRdb keeps only in-frame clonotypes and omits some of them. This sample has about 130,000 clones, with around 81% found just once. As concerns this clone: Its antigen is currently unknown.

Trimming removed 4 bases from V and 5 bases from J, with 5 bases in between. Germline-derived CDR1 and CDR2 are KGHSH and LQKENI. This CDR3 has 11 residues. Sequences were obtained from PBMCs. This clonotype was obtained from a female donor in good health and CMV-seronegative. V gene TRBV18 combines with J gene TRBJ2-5, with D hard to call. CDR3 bases: TGTGCCAGCTCACTGAGGGAGACCCAGTACTTC. Encoded protein: CASSLRETQYF.